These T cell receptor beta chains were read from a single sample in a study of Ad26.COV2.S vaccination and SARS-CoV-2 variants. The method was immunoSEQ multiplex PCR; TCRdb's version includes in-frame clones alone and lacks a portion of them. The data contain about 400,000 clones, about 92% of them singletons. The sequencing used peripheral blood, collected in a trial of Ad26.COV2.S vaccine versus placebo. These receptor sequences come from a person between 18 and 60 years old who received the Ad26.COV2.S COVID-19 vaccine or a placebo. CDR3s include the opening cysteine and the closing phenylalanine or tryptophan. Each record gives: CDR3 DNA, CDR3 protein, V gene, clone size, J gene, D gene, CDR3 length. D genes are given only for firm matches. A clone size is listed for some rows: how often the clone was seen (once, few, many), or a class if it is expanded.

CDR3nt: TGCAGCGTTACAGGGTTGAGCAATGAGCAGTTCTTC
CDR3aa: CSVTGLSNEQFF
v_gene: TRBV29-1
abundance: NA
j_gene: TRBJ2-1
d_gene: NA
len: 12

CDR3nt: TGTGCCAGCAGTTACTTGGGGACAGGTTACGGTGAGCAGTTCTTC
CDR3aa: CASSYLGTGYGEQFF
v_gene: TRBV6-6
abundance: NA
j_gene: TRBJ2-1
d_gene: TRBD1
len: 15

CDR3nt: TGTGCCAGCAGGGAGGGGGTCAGCGAGACCCAGTACTTC
CDR3aa: CASREGVSETQYF
v_gene: TRBV6-5
abundance: NA
j_gene: TRBJ2-5
d_gene: NA
len: 13

CDR3nt: TGCAGCGCAGTAGCGGGGGACACAGATACGCAGTATTTT
CDR3aa: CSAVAGDTDTQYF
v_gene: TRBV29-1
abundance: NA
j_gene: TRBJ2-3
d_gene: TRBD2
len: 13

CDR3nt: TGCAGTGCTAGGGACAGCGTCCTCCAGCATTTT
CDR3aa: CSARDSVLQHF
v_gene: TRBV20-1
abundance: NA
j_gene: TRBJ1-5
d_gene: NA
len: 11

CDR3nt: TGTGCCAGCTCACTGAATGAAAAACTGTTTTTT
CDR3aa: CASSLNEKLFF
v_gene: TRBV18
abundance: NA
j_gene: TRBJ1-4
d_gene: NA
len: 11

CDR3nt: TGCGCCAGCAGCGGGGGCACCTACGAGCAGTACTTC
CDR3aa: CASSGGTYEQYF
v_gene: TRBV5-1
abundance: NA
j_gene: TRBJ2-7
d_gene: NA
len: 12

CDR3nt: TGTGCCAGCAGCTCCACAGGGACGAACTATGGCTACACCTTC
CDR3aa: CASSSTGTNYGYTF
v_gene: TRBV11-2
abundance: NA
j_gene: TRBJ1-2
d_gene: NA
len: 14

CDR3nt: TGTGCCAGTAGTACCTCCGGGACAGGGGTTTATGAAAAACTGTTTTTT
CDR3aa: CASSTSGTGVYEKLFF
v_gene: TRBV19
abundance: NA
j_gene: TRBJ1-4
d_gene: TRBD1
len: 16

CDR3nt: TGTGCCAGCAGTTACTTAGCGGGGGCCGCCTACGAGCAGTACTTC
CDR3aa: CASSYLAGAAYEQYF
v_gene: TRBV6-5
abundance: NA
j_gene: TRBJ2-7
d_gene: TRBD2
len: 15

CDR3nt: TGTGCCAGCAGCTTAGGTTTTGACGATGGCTACACCTTC
CDR3aa: CASSLGFDDGYTF
v_gene: TRBV5-5
abundance: NA
j_gene: TRBJ1-2
d_gene: NA
len: 13

CDR3nt: TGCGCCAGCAGCCAAGACCGGTGGGGTTCCTACGAGCAGTACTTC
CDR3aa: CASSQDRWGSYEQYF
v_gene: TRBV4-3
abundance: NA
j_gene: TRBJ2-7
d_gene: NA
len: 15

CDR3nt: TGTGCCAGCCTACCCGACAGGGGTAACAATCAGCCCCAGCATTTT
CDR3aa: CASLPDRGNNQPQHF
v_gene: TRBV2
abundance: NA
j_gene: TRBJ1-5
d_gene: TRBD1
len: 15

CDR3nt: TGCGCCAGCAGCCAGTCCCGGGACAGGGCTGGGGGCTACACCTTC
CDR3aa: CASSQSRDRAGGYTF
v_gene: TRBV5-1
abundance: NA
j_gene: TRBJ1-2
d_gene: TRBD1
len: 15

CDR3nt: TGTGCCAGCAGCGTAGGAACCGGAGGCGAAGCTTTCTTT
CDR3aa: CASSVGTGGEAFF
v_gene: TRBV9
abundance: NA
j_gene: TRBJ1-1
d_gene: NA
len: 13

CDR3nt: TGCGCCAGCAGCGGACTGACAGGGTTGAACTATGGCTACACCTTC
CDR3aa: CASSGLTGLNYGYTF
v_gene: TRBV5-1
abundance: NA
j_gene: TRBJ1-2
d_gene: TRBD1
len: 15

CDR3nt: TGTGCCAGCAGTTTCCGGGACAGGGGGCGTTATGGCTACACCTTC
CDR3aa: CASSFRDRGRYGYTF
v_gene: TRBV27
abundance: few
j_gene: TRBJ1-2
d_gene: TRBD1
len: 15

CDR3nt: TGTGCCAGCAGCCAGGCCCCTGGATCGGGCGGCTATGGCTACACCTTC
CDR3aa: CASSQAPGSGGYGYTF
v_gene: TRBV4-2
abundance: NA
j_gene: TRBJ1-2
d_gene: NA
len: 16

CDR3nt: TGCGCCAGCAGCTTCGGTTGGACTAGCACAGATACGCAGTATTTT
CDR3aa: CASSFGWTSTDTQYF
v_gene: TRBV5-1
abundance: NA
j_gene: TRBJ2-3
d_gene: NA
len: 15

CDR3nt: TGTGCCAGCAGTTTACTAACTAGCGGGGGGGCAAGCACAGATACGCAGTATTTT
CDR3aa: CASSLLTSGGASTDTQYF
v_gene: TRBV27
abundance: NA
j_gene: TRBJ2-3
d_gene: TRBD2
len: 18

CDR3nt: TGTGCCAGCAGTGATAGGGACAGGGGGCGTGGGCAGTACTTC
CDR3aa: CASSDRDRGRGQYF
v_gene: TRBV6-1
abundance: NA
j_gene: TRBJ2-7
d_gene: TRBD1
len: 14

CDR3nt: TGTGCCAGCAGCCCCACCGGGACAGGAGTTTCCTACGAGCAGTACTTC
CDR3aa: CASSPTGTGVSYEQYF
v_gene: TRBV7-2
abundance: NA
j_gene: TRBJ2-7
d_gene: TRBD1
len: 16

CDR3nt: TGTGCCAGCAGCCGGGTCTTGGTGAACACTGAAGCTTTCTTT
CDR3aa: CASSRVLVNTEAFF
v_gene: TRBV7-2
abundance: NA
j_gene: TRBJ1-1
d_gene: NA
len: 14

CDR3nt: TGCGCCAGCAGCTTGGTGGGCCAGATTCAAGAGACCCAGTACTTC
CDR3aa: CASSLVGQIQETQYF
v_gene: TRBV5-1
abundance: NA
j_gene: TRBJ2-5
d_gene: NA
len: 15

CDR3nt: TGCGCCAGCAGCCAAGACAGGGGTGGGGTCCACGAGCAGTACTTC
CDR3aa: CASSQDRGGVHEQYF
v_gene: TRBV4-3
abundance: NA
j_gene: TRBJ2-7
d_gene: NA
len: 15

CDR3nt: TGTGCCAGCAGACGCAGGGGAAATAATGAAAAACTGTTTTTT
CDR3aa: CASRRRGNNEKLFF
v_gene: TRBV6-5
abundance: NA
j_gene: TRBJ1-4
d_gene: NA
len: 14

CDR3nt: TGCGCCAGCAGCTTGGTGGTTACAGATACGCAGTATTTT
CDR3aa: CASSLVVTDTQYF
v_gene: TRBV5-1
abundance: once
j_gene: TRBJ2-3
d_gene: NA
len: 13

CDR3nt: TGCGCCAGCAGCGTAACGACTAGCTCCGAGCAGTACTTC
CDR3aa: CASSVTTSSEQYF
v_gene: TRBV5-1
abundance: NA
j_gene: TRBJ2-7
d_gene: TRBD2
len: 13

CDR3nt: TGTGCCAGCAGCTTCCCGCGGGCGGGGGCGAACACCGGGGAGCTGTTTTTT
CDR3aa: CASSFPRAGANTGELFF
v_gene: TRBV2
abundance: NA
j_gene: TRBJ2-2
d_gene: TRBD2
len: 17

CDR3nt: TGCGCCAGCAGTCGCCGGACAGGGTCAGCCAAAAACATTCAGTACTTC
CDR3aa: CASSRRTGSAKNIQYF
v_gene: TRBV23-1
abundance: NA
j_gene: TRBJ2-4
d_gene: TRBD1
len: 16

CDR3nt: TGCAGTGCTAGTATCGATCCCACAGATACGCAGTATTTT
CDR3aa: CSASIDPTDTQYF
v_gene: TRBV20-1
abundance: NA
j_gene: TRBJ2-3
d_gene: NA
len: 13

CDR3nt: TGTGCCAGCAGTCTACAGGGTAACTATGGCTACACCTTC
CDR3aa: CASSLQGNYGYTF
v_gene: TRBV6-5
abundance: NA
j_gene: TRBJ1-2
d_gene: NA
len: 13

CDR3nt: TGTGCCAGCAGCCAAGGTGGGGATGTGCAGTACTTC
CDR3aa: CASSQGGDVQYF
v_gene: TRBV3-1/TRBV3-2
abundance: once
j_gene: TRBJ2-7
d_gene: NA
len: 12

CDR3nt: TGTGCTCAGTTGGGGCGGGACAGGGGTCCGGGAGCGGGTATCTTC
CDR3aa: CAQLGRDRGPGAGIF
v_gene: TRBV7-6
abundance: NA
j_gene: TRBJ2-7
d_gene: TRBD1
len: 15

CDR3nt: TGTGCCAGCAGCTTAGTGGGGGTGGGGACACCGAATTCACCCCTCCACTTT
CDR3aa: CASSLVGVGTPNSPLHF
v_gene: TRBV7-2
abundance: NA
j_gene: TRBJ1-6
d_gene: NA
len: 17

CDR3nt: TGTGCCATCAGTGACGGGAATGGGGCCAACGTCCTGACTTTC
CDR3aa: CAISDGNGANVLTF
v_gene: TRBV10-3
abundance: NA
j_gene: TRBJ2-6
d_gene: NA
len: 14

CDR3nt: TGTGCCAGCTCACCAGGGACAGGATCGTCCGAGCAGTACTTC
CDR3aa: CASSPGTGSSEQYF
v_gene: TRBV18
abundance: NA
j_gene: TRBJ2-7
d_gene: TRBD1
len: 14

CDR3nt: TGTGCCAGCAGTAACACAGGGGCGGGAAACACTGAAGCTTTCTTT
CDR3aa: CASSNTGAGNTEAFF
v_gene: TRBV28
abundance: NA
j_gene: TRBJ1-1
d_gene: TRBD1
len: 15

CDR3nt: TGCGCCAGCAGCCAAGAGGGGGGCTATGGCTACACCTTC
CDR3aa: CASSQEGGYGYTF
v_gene: TRBV4-1
abundance: few
j_gene: TRBJ1-2
d_gene: NA
len: 13

CDR3nt: TGTGCTAGTGGTTTGATGGGCGGAACCTACGAGCAGTACTTC
CDR3aa: CASGLMGGTYEQYF
v_gene: TRBV12-5
abundance: once
j_gene: TRBJ2-7
d_gene: NA
len: 14

CDR3nt: TGCGCCAGCAGCTTGGGTGACGCGCCTGGGTACGAGCAGTACTTC
CDR3aa: CASSLGDAPGYEQYF
v_gene: TRBV5-1
abundance: NA
j_gene: TRBJ2-7
d_gene: NA
len: 15

CDR3nt: TGTGCCAGCAGCTTAGTGACAGCCTACGAGCAGTACTTC
CDR3aa: CASSLVTAYEQYF
v_gene: TRBV7-6
abundance: NA
j_gene: TRBJ2-7
d_gene: NA
len: 13

CDR3nt: TGTGCCAGCAGGGAGACCTGGAAAGAGACCCAGTACTTC
CDR3aa: CASRETWKETQYF
v_gene: TRBV2
abundance: NA
j_gene: TRBJ2-5
d_gene: NA
len: 13

CDR3nt: TGTGCCAGTACCCAACCTTCGAGGGGTCCGAATCAGCCCCAGCATTTT
CDR3aa: CASTQPSRGPNQPQHF
v_gene: TRBV19
abundance: NA
j_gene: TRBJ1-5
d_gene: NA
len: 16

CDR3nt: TGTGCCAGCAGCCCGACTTCGAGAGCCGCGACGCAGTATTTT
CDR3aa: CASSPTSRAATQYF
v_gene: TRBV7-2
abundance: NA
j_gene: TRBJ2-3
d_gene: NA
len: 14

CDR3nt: TGTGCCAGCAGTTCAAGCTCCTACGAGCAGTACTTC
CDR3aa: CASSSSSYEQYF
v_gene: TRBV12-3/TRBV12-4
abundance: NA
j_gene: TRBJ2-7
d_gene: NA
len: 12

CDR3nt: TGTGCCAGCTCACCGGGGGTCGTTGGGACATACGAGCAGTACTTC
CDR3aa: CASSPGVVGTYEQYF
v_gene: TRBV18
abundance: once
j_gene: TRBJ2-7
d_gene: NA
len: 15

CDR3nt: TGCGCCAGCAGCTCGGGGACAGGGCTTATCAATGAGCAGTTCTTC
CDR3aa: CASSSGTGLINEQFF
v_gene: TRBV5-1
abundance: NA
j_gene: TRBJ2-1
d_gene: TRBD1
len: 15

CDR3nt: TGTGCCAGTAGTGAAGCCGATCAGCCCCAGCATTTT
CDR3aa: CASSEADQPQHF
v_gene: TRBV19
abundance: few
j_gene: TRBJ1-5
d_gene: NA
len: 12

CDR3nt: TGTGCCAGCAGGCTCGGACCGAACACCGGGGAGCTGTTTTTT
CDR3aa: CASRLGPNTGELFF
v_gene: TRBV9
abundance: NA
j_gene: TRBJ2-2
d_gene: NA
len: 14

CDR3nt: TGTGCCAGCAGTTTCAGAGTCGAGAACACTGAAGCTTTCTTT
CDR3aa: CASSFRVENTEAFF
v_gene: TRBV27
abundance: NA
j_gene: TRBJ1-1
d_gene: NA
len: 14

CDR3nt: TGTGCCAGCAGTTACTCGGTAGGAAACACTGAAGCTTTCTTT
CDR3aa: CASSYSVGNTEAFF
v_gene: TRBV6-5
abundance: NA
j_gene: TRBJ1-1
d_gene: NA
len: 14

CDR3nt: TGTGCCAGCAGTTTGACAGGGAATAGTGCCAAAAACATTCAGTACTTC
CDR3aa: CASSLTGNSAKNIQYF
v_gene: TRBV6-5
abundance: NA
j_gene: TRBJ2-4
d_gene: TRBD1
len: 16